The clone carrying this T cell receptor beta chain has a handful of counts. Its specificity is unknown. TCRdb reanalyzed the PCR reads with MiXCR. Of 15,000 to 20,000 clones in the sample, roughly 24% were seen once. CDR1 and CDR2 from the germline V gene are MNHEY and SVGEGT. The V and J ends lost 5 bases and 8 bases respectively, with 11 bases between them. This CDR3 has 12 amino acids. These data come from a study of metastatic and nonmetastatic thyroid tumors. The study, taken as a whole, reports: In blood and tumor, TCR beta diversity was reportedly significantly higher in malignant thyroid tumors than in benign nodules.

Not a single patient had been given any form of treatment at any point before undergoing thyroid surgery. This chain uses TRBV6-2 or TRBV6-3 with TRBJ2-3; D is uncertain. This receptor was taken from a female donor with papillary thyroid cancer or a benign thyroid nodule (not recorded which). Some clones in this sample may be carry-over from other donors' samples. The source material was adjacent normal tissue. The CDR3 nucleotides read TGTGCCAGCAGTACGGCCTTGGGTACGCAGTATTTT. It translates to CASSTALGTQYF.